This TCR beta chain stems from a study of T cells in Graves' hyperthyroidism and ophthalmopathy. Ten or more counts support this clonotype. Antigen specificity is unknown. RNA transcripts were the template for amplifying TCR beta CDR3 regions. TCR CDR3 underwent first-round RT-PCR with the HTBI primer set. TCRdb used MiXCR to reprocess the multiplex PCR reads, holding one entry per CDR3 protein. The sample has hundreds of thousands of distinct CDR3 sequences, less than 15% seen once. Hyperthyroidism patients were newly diagnosed, had disease duration under 2 months, and were aged 18 to 65 years. Patients were excluded for uncontrolled infection, other autoimmune disease, pregnancy or lactation. Clinicians diagnosed patients from clinical symptoms, serum thyroxine and TRAb, thyroid ultrasound and orbital computed tomography. Trimming removed 3 bases from V and 8 bases from J, with 14 bases in between. This CDR3 contains 14 residues. Germline loops: CDR1 SGHRS, CDR2 YFSETQ.

Findings of the study overall: Stable hyperthyroidism and ophthalmopathy were separated using 13 V-J signatures.

The source material was blood. This sequence originates from a woman under 30 with Graves' hyperthyroidism. This chain uses TRBV5-1 with TRBJ2-2, with D maybe TRBD2 (6 bases). The CDR3 nucleotides read TGCGCCAGCAGCTACCTAGGAGGGGTAGGGGAGCTGTTTTTT. This sequence encodes CASSYLGGVGELFF.